Listed below are T cell receptor beta chains from one sample, sequenced in a study of T cell repertoires in aging, cancer and after chemotherapy. One entry per CDR3 protein, called by TCRdb with MiXCR from the multiplex PCR reads. The sample holds about 1,200 distinct CDR3 sequences, about 25% seen once. The source material was blood. These receptors came from a human donor with a solid tumor. Both conserved end residues are part of each CDR3.

v_call: TRBV7-9
j_call: TRBJ1-6
cdr3_aa: CASSPAGANNSPLHF

v_call: TRBV6-5
j_call: TRBJ2-2
cdr3_aa: CASRDGELFF

v_call: TRBV4-3
j_call: TRBJ2-5
cdr3_aa: CASSQDTGAQETQYF

v_call: TRBV18
j_call: TRBJ2-3
cdr3_aa: CASSPLRSTDTQYF

v_call: TRBV6-5
j_call: TRBJ2-3
cdr3_aa: CASSYLTATDTQYF

v_call: TRBV18
j_call: TRBJ2-5
cdr3_aa: CASSSLGPEETQYF

v_call: TRBV27
j_call: TRBJ2-2
cdr3_aa: CASSGTGELFF

v_call: TRBV20-1
j_call: TRBJ1-4
cdr3_aa: CSADPEQARNEKLFF

v_call: TRBV12-3/TRBV12-4
j_call: TRBJ1-1
cdr3_aa: CASSPGGGTEAFF

v_call: TRBV5-1
j_call: TRBJ2-1
cdr3_aa: CASSRGRHNEQFF

v_call: TRBV12-3/TRBV12-4
j_call: TRBJ2-2
cdr3_aa: CASSLRLAGAGELFF

v_call: TRBV30
j_call: TRBJ1-2
cdr3_aa: CAWAFGTGHGYTF

v_call: TRBV10-1
j_call: TRBJ2-5
cdr3_aa: CASSGCTALKTQYF

v_call: TRBV20-1
j_call: TRBJ2-7
cdr3_aa: CSATLAGSYEQYF

v_call: TRBV11-2
j_call: TRBJ2-3
cdr3_aa: CASSSQGAGDTQYF

v_call: TRBV11-2
j_call: TRBJ2-3
cdr3_aa: CASSPLGGGTDTQYF

v_call: TRBV4-3
j_call: TRBJ1-2
cdr3_aa: CASSQRDSYGYTF

v_call: TRBV4-3
j_call: TRBJ1-6
cdr3_aa: CASSLGQTSPLHF

v_call: TRBV6-6
j_call: TRBJ1-2
cdr3_aa: CASISMETGVLGGYTF

v_call: TRBV7-9
j_call: TRBJ1-1
cdr3_aa: CASSLGQYTEAFF

v_call: TRBV18
j_call: TRBJ2-3
cdr3_aa: CASSPRSGTDTQYF

v_call: TRBV5-4
j_call: TRBJ1-6
cdr3_aa: CASSLGRMANSPLHF

v_call: TRBV6-5
j_call: TRBJ1-5
cdr3_aa: CASSGGVTGNQPQHF

v_call: TRBV19
j_call: TRBJ2-7
cdr3_aa: CASSIVPGTGSYEQYF

v_call: TRBV18
j_call: TRBJ2-7
cdr3_aa: CTSSPPFGTVIYEQYF

v_call: TRBV4-1
j_call: TRBJ1-5
cdr3_aa: CASSPGQGHSNQPQHF

v_call: TRBV20-1
j_call: TRBJ1-2
cdr3_aa: CSARSRTDNYGYTF

v_call: TRBV7-9
j_call: TRBJ1-6
cdr3_aa: CASSLTSANSPLHF

v_call: TRBV7-3
j_call: TRBJ2-1
cdr3_aa: CASSSPGTAYNEQFF

v_call: TRBV2
j_call: TRBJ2-1
cdr3_aa: CASSEEGLAGYSYNEQFF

v_call: TRBV12-3/TRBV12-4
j_call: TRBJ1-5
cdr3_aa: CASSPGQGRNQPQHF

v_call: TRBV7-9
j_call: TRBJ2-7
cdr3_aa: CASSPPYAEQYF